Shown below are 19 T cell receptor beta chains from a single sample sequenced in a study of CD8 T cells in ankylosing spondylitis (dated by TCRdb to 2016 to 2017). The paper's findings and limits, for the study overall: A TCR beta motif made up of fewer than 10 highly homologous amino acid variants appeared to be characteristic of blood from ankylosing spondylitis patients.

To prepare the library, 5' RACE was applied. For sequencing, an Illumina HiSeq 2500 was employed. TCRdb redid the processing of the public reads, applying fastp at Q25 and MiXCR, and retained in-frame beta chains. Rows merge per CDR3 protein into single entries with the most common DNA and genes. The sample table shows 350,000 to 550,000 distinct CDR3 sequences, and 20% to 30% are seen once. The biggest ten clones account for over 0.8% of the sample. The antigens of these receptors remain unknown. The material sequenced was blood, either unsorted or a sorted T cell fraction (not recorded which). The receptor set was obtained from a male donor with ankylosing spondylitis.

This clonotype was counted between two and nine times. This sequence joins TRBV20-1 and TRBJ2-7; D is perhaps TRBD1 or TRBD2 (5 bases each). Germline loops: CDR1 DFQATT, CDR2 SNEGSKA (reference sequence). This CDR3 is built from 13 residues. Deletions cut 8 bases from V and 0 bases from J, with 14 bases between. The CDR3 coding sequence is TGCAGTCCACGGGGACGGATCTCCTACGAGCAGTACTTC. This sequence encodes CSPRGRISYEQYF.

This clonotype has at least ten counts. The chain is built from TRBV20-1 and TRBJ2-3; perhaps TRBD2 as D (6 bases). This CDR3 contains 15 residues. Germline CDR1 reads DFQATT; CDR2 reads SNEGSKA (reference sequence). Deletions cut 1 base from V and 2 bases from J, with 13 bases between. CDR3 in amino acids: CSARVSPGLTDTQYF. The CDR3 bases are TGCAGTGCTAGAGTTTCCCCGGGACTCACAGATACGCAGTATTTT.

The rearrangement uses TRBV10-3 and TRBJ2-1; 13 bases match TRBD2. The germline V gene has CDR1 ENHRY and CDR2 SYGVKD. V lost 3 bases to trimming and J lost 0 bases; unmatched junction nucleotides: 8. The CDR3 length is 19 residues. The CDR3 bases are TGTGCCATCAGTGATCGACTAGCGGGAGGCCGGAGCTCCTACAATGAGCAGTTCTTC. Translating gives CAISDRLAGGRSSYNEQFF.

The gene calls are TRBV12-3 or TRBV12-4 and TRBJ2-6; D ambiguous. The CDR3 spans 14 residues. The V end lost 4 bases, the J end lost 1 base, and 5 bases lay between the germline ends. CDR3 in DNA: TGTGCCAGCAGTTGGTTTTCTGGGGCCAACGTCCTGACTTTC. It specifies CASSWFSGANVLTF.

This chain links TRBV2 with TRBJ2-2; no clear D. The CDR3 runs 13 residues. CDR1 and CDR2 from the germline V gene are SNHLY and FYNNEI. Trimming left V 6 bases short and J 4 bases short, with 9 bases between. The CDR3, as DNA: TGTGCCAGCAGCGGCTTCATCACCGGGGAGCTGTTTTTT. It is translated as CASSGFITGELFF. The full variable domain, completed using reference TRBV2 and TRBJ2-2, is EPEVTQTPSHQVTQMGQEVILRCVPISNHLYFYWYRQILGQKVEFLVSFYNNEISEKSEIFDDQFSVERPDGSNFTLKIRSTKLEDSAMYFCASSGFITGELFFGEGSRLTVL.

This clonotype was seen only a few times. The V gene is TRBV12-3 or TRBV12-4, the J gene TRBJ1-5, with 7 positions matching TRBD1. This CDR3 has 15 residues. The V and J ends lost 3 bases and 2 bases, in that order; junction bases with no gene match: 4. The CDR3: CASSFRGLGNQPQHF. CDR3 nucleotides: TGTGCCAGCAGTTTTAGGGGGCTGGGCAATCAGCCCCAGCATTTT.

J is TRBJ2-3 and V is TRBV5-1, with TRBD2 matching over 8 bases. This CDR3 spans 16 amino acids. With 5 bases clipped from V and 3 bases from J, the junction kept 11 bases outside the gene matches. Germline CDR1 reads SGHRS; CDR2 reads YFSETQ. This CDR3 is CASRHTSGGRTDTQYF. In nucleotides, the CDR3 is TGCGCCAGCAGACATACTAGCGGAGGAAGGACAGATACGCAGTATTTT.

The V call is TRBV5-4, the J call TRBJ2-1, with 8 bases lining up with TRBD2. This CDR3 has 16 residues. Germline-derived CDR1 and CDR2 are SGHNT and YYREEE (reference sequence). The V segment lost 0 bases and the J segment 4 bases; nucleotides outside the gene matches: 6. CDR3 residues: CASSLGGGTSYNEQFF. CDR3 DNA sequence: TGTGCCAGCAGCTTGGGGGGAGGGACTAGTTACAATGAGCAGTTCTTC. Looking up the rest from reference TRBV5-4 and TRBJ2-1 gives the full variable domain: ETGVTQSPTHLIKTRGQQVTLRCSSQSGHNTVSWYQQALGQGPQFIFQYYREEENGRGNFPPRFSGLQFPNYSSELNVNALELDDSALYLCASSLGGGTSYNEQFFGPGTRLTVL.

The chain employs TRBV11-2 and TRBJ2-1; 9 positions agree with TRBD1. The CDR3 runs to 15 residues. V shed 4 bases and J 7 bases; nucleotides not matched to a gene: 8. Germline V gene sequence: CDR1 SGHAT, CDR2 FQNNGV. The CDR3, as DNA: TGTGCCAGCAGCTACCGGGACAGGGTTGAAAATGAGCAGTTCTTC. Protein: CASSYRDRVENEQFF.

This clonotype was observed a few times. The V call is TRBV5-1, the J call TRBJ2-3; D remains unclear. Germline V gene lookup returns CDR1 SGHRS and CDR2 YFSETQ. The CDR3 is 15 amino acids. V lost 2 bases, J lost 2 bases, and 12 bases lay in between. The CDR3 region has the DNA TGCGCCAGCAGCTTAGGGTCCTGGCACACAGATACGCAGTATTTT. Its translation: CASSLGSWHTDTQYF.

V gene TRBV11-2 combines with J gene TRBJ2-7, with TRBD2 matching 10 bases. This CDR3 has 14 amino acids. J was trimmed by 3 bases and V by 5 bases; bases with no gene match: 4. Per the germline V gene, CDR1 is SGHAT and CDR2 is FQNNGV. The CDR3 here is CASSTLAGDYEQYV. The CDR3 DNA reads as TGTGCCAGCAGCACCCTAGCGGGAGACTACGAGCAGTACGTC.

The V call is TRBV5-1, the J call TRBJ2-1; 11 nucleotides line up with TRBD1. Per the germline V gene, CDR1 is SGHRS and CDR2 is YFSETQ. The CDR3 runs 17 residues. Trimming took 1 base from V and 5 from J; bases not matched to a gene: 8. CDR3 coding DNA: TGCGCCAGCAGCTTGTGGACAGGACAGGGGGCAAACAATGAGCAGTTCTTC. Protein product: CASSLWTGQGANNEQFF.

The V call is TRBV27, the J call TRBJ2-3; the D gene is possibly TRBD2 (6 bases). The CDR3 has 14 amino acids. Germline CDR1 and CDR2: MNHEY and SMNVEV (reference sequence). Between the trimmed V and J ends, which lost 6 bases and 1 base, there was a span of 11 bases. The CDR3 DNA follows: TGTGCCAGCAGGTTTGTAGCGGGCACAGATACGCAGTATTTT. Translating it yields CASRFVAGTDTQYF.

This clonotype was detected only a few times. The genes are TRBV11-1 and TRBJ1-1; 7 bases are shared with TRBD1. Germline values: CDR1 SGHAT, CDR2 FQDESV (reference sequence). Trimming took 3 bases from V and 0 from J; bases not matched to a gene: 19. The CDR3 length is 20 residues. CDR3 nucleotide sequence: TGTGCCAGCAGCTTGGGGGCCCCAGGGAGGGGGCGAAGGATGAACACTGAAGCTTTCTTT. Its protein product is CASSLGAPGRGRRMNTEAFF.

The chain employs TRBV2 and TRBJ1-2, with 8 positions matching TRBD1. Germline V lookup: CDR1 SNHLY, CDR2 FYNNEI. The CDR3 is 14 residues long. The J segment lost 8 bases and the V segment lost 7 bases, leaving 12 bases of the junction unmatched. The CDR3 DNA follows: TGTGCCAGCACCTTGACAGGGGAAGTAACAGGCTACACCTTC. Protein sequence: CASTLTGEVTGYTF.

V and J are TRBV20-1 and TRBJ2-3, with TRBD2 as a possible D gene (5 bases). Trimming removed 0 bases from V and 4 bases from J, with 8 bases in between. Germline CDR1 and CDR2: DFQATT and SNEGSKA (reference sequence). The CDR3 has 13 amino acids. The CDR3 coding sequence is TGCAGTGCTAGAGATCCTAGCCCAGATACGCAGTATTTT. It yields the protein CSARDPSPDTQYF.

This clonotype has a handful of counts. The genes are TRBV20-1 and TRBJ2-4; D may correspond to TRBD1 or TRBD2 (5 bases each). V was clipped by 1 base and J by 3 bases, with 7 bases between them. The CDR3 is 13 amino acids. From germline, CDR1 is DFQATT and CDR2 SNEGSKA (reference sequence). Written as DNA, the CDR3 is TGCAGTGCTAGAGTGGGACGCAAAAACATTCAGTACTTC. It codes for CSARVGRKNIQYF.

This clonotype was seen more than once but under ten times. The chain carries TRBV2 and TRBJ1-1, with D maybe TRBD1 (5 bases). The CDR3 extends over 13 amino acids. Germline V gene lookup returns CDR1 SNHLY and CDR2 FYNNEI. The V and J ends lost 4 bases and 8 bases respectively, with 14 bases between them. The CDR3: CASSVSRGAEAFF. The CDR3 nucleotides are TGTGCCAGCAGTGTTTCACGAGGGGCAGAAGCTTTCTTT.

There are a few counts of this clonotype. This chain connects TRBV5-1 to TRBJ2-5, with D uncertain. CDR1 is SGHRS, CDR2 YFSETQ, per germline. Trimming removed 0 bases at V and 2 bases at J, with 14 bases between. This CDR3 comprises 16 residues. The CDR3 DNA reads TGCGCCAGCAGCTTGGAGGCCCGGGCCCGGCAAGAGACCCAGTACTTC. Its translation: CASSLEARARQETQYF.